This is a list of T cell receptor beta chains from one sample in a study of control samples from healthy donors and cancer patients. Only in-frame clones appear in the TCRdb table, and some are missing; sequencing was by immunoSEQ multiplex PCR. In the table there are some 78,000 clones, 85% to 90% of which are singletons. Sequencing input: blood. The receptors were sampled from a woman aged 60-70 years in good health. CDR3s include the opening cysteine and the closing phenylalanine or tryptophan. Fields, in order: V gene, J gene, clone size, D gene, CDR3 DNA, CDR3 protein. D genes are given only for firm matches. Where a row states a size, it is once, few, many or the class of an expanded clone; other rows omit it.

TRBV6-5	TRBJ1-5	-	TRBD1	TGTGCCAGCAGTTCGACAGGGAGGGCCGGTCAGCCCCAGCATTTT	CASSSTGRAGQPQHF
TRBV5-4	TRBJ2-3	-	-	TGTGCCAGCAGTTTGACAGCCGGCGGACGCACAGATACGCAGTATTTT	CASSLTAGGRTDTQYF
TRBV13	TRBJ2-5	-	-	TGTGCCAGCACCCACTCCGGAGCGTACCAAGAGACCCAGTACTTC	CASTHSGAYQETQYF
TRBV5-5	TRBJ2-1	-	TRBD1	TGTGCCAGCAGCCAGACCGGGACAGGGTACAATGAGCAGTTCTTC	CASSQTGTGYNEQFF
TRBV19	TRBJ1-4	-	-	TGTGCCAGTAGCCAAGCGTCGATCTCCAATGAAAAACTGTTTTTT	CASSQASISNEKLFF
TRBV5-6	TRBJ1-6	-	TRBD1	TGTGCCAGCAGCTTACAGGGGAGGTTTTCACCCCTCCACTTT	CASSLQGRFSPLHF
TRBV6-5	TRBJ1-3	-	TRBD1	TGTGCCAGCCATCCAGGGGGCTCTGGAAACACCATATATTTT	CASHPGGSGNTIYF
TRBV9	TRBJ1-1	-	-	TGTGCCAGCAGCGTCGACGTCGGATGGAACACTGAAGCTTTCTTT	CASSVDVGWNTEAFF
TRBV7-2	TRBJ2-3	-	-	TGTGCCAGCAGCCGCAATGTTGCAGATACGCAGTATTTT	CASSRNVADTQYF
TRBV7-9	TRBJ2-4	-	TRBD2	TGTGCCAGCAGCTTAGAATTGGCGGGAGAAAACATTCAGTACTTC	CASSLELAGENIQYF
TRBV6-5	TRBJ2-3	few	-	TGTGCCAGCAGGAGGCCCGAAGGCACAGATACGCAGTATTTT	CASRRPEGTDTQYF
TRBV3-1/TRBV3-2	TRBJ1-2	-	-	TGTGCCAGCAGCCCGACCTCCCCCCAGTTTAACTATGGCTACACCTTC	CASSPTSPQFNYGYTF
TRBV19	TRBJ1-3	-	TRBD1	TGTGCCAGTAGAAAACAGGGGGCTGGAAACACCATATATTTT	CASRKQGAGNTIYF
TRBV5-1	TRBJ1-3	once	-	TGCGCCAGCAGCTTTGGACAGTCCTCTGGAAACACCATATATTTT	CASSFGQSSGNTIYF
TRBV19	TRBJ1-6	once	-	TGTGCCAGTAGTATGAGTAGAGGGAATTCACCCCTCCACTTT	CASSMSRGNSPLHF
TRBV2	TRBJ2-2	-	-	TGTGCCAGCAACCGGTGGGGGTCGGACACCGGGGAGCTGTTTTTT	CASNRWGSDTGELFF
TRBV3-1/TRBV3-2	TRBJ1-6	-	TRBD1	TGTGCCAGCAGCCGCAGACAGGGGGCTACTTCACCCCTCCACTTT	CASSRRQGATSPLHF
TRBV5-1	TRBJ2-3	-	-	TGCGCCAGCAGCGTCGGGCCAGATACGCAGTATTTT	CASSVGPDTQYF
TRBV30	TRBJ1-5	-	-	TGTGCCTGGAGTGGTAATGGGTATCATGGGAGAAATCAGCCCCAGCATTTT	CAWSGNGYHGRNQPQHF
TRBV28	TRBJ2-1	-	-	TGTGCCAGCAGTTATGTAGGGGAGTTTGGTTCGAAGAGATTCTTC	CASSYVGEFGSKRFF
TRBV5-6	TRBJ1-1	-	TRBD1	TGTGCCAGCAGCACAGGGGGTTCTTCTGAAGCTTTCTTT	CASSTGGSSEAFF
TRBV7-8	TRBJ1-6	-	TRBD1	TGTGCCAGCAGCCAGCGACAGGGTAATTCACCCCTCCACTTT	CASSQRQGNSPLHF
TRBV5-5	TRBJ1-6	-	-	TGTGCCAGCAGCTCCATAAGCTCCTATAATTCACCCCTCCACTTT	CASSSISSYNSPLHF
TRBV28	TRBJ2-3	-	-	TGTGCCAGCAGTTTATTTCGTCGGACACGAACACGGAGCAACACAGATACGCAGTATTTT	CASSLFRRTRTRSNTDTQYF
TRBV9	TRBJ2-7	-	TRBD2	TGTGCCAGCAGCGTCAATCCGGGAGGGGACGAGCAGTACTTC	CASSVNPGGDEQYF
TRBV6-6	TRBJ2-1	-	-	TGTGCCAGCAGTACGGGCCCCCGTGGGCAGTTCTTC	CASSTGPRGQFF
TRBV6-6	TRBJ2-1	-	-	TGTGCCAGCAGGGAGTGGGACAATGAGCAGTTCTTC	CASREWDNEQFF
TRBV11-3	TRBJ1-6	once	-	TGTGCCAGCAGCTTAGGGGGAGGGAAAATTAATTCACCCCTCCACTTT	CASSLGGGKINSPLHF
TRBV7-9	TRBJ2-7	-	-	TGTGCCAGCAGCTTAGAATTCCGTTACGAGCAGTACTTC	CASSLEFRYEQYF
TRBV6-5	TRBJ2-1	-	TRBD2	TGTGCCAGCAGTTTTCGGACTAGTAGGTTCGACAATGAGCAGTTCTTC	CASSFRTSRFDNEQFF
TRBV7-2	TRBJ2-7	-	TRBD1	TGTGCCAGCAGACAGGGGGCCCCAGGCGAGCAGTACTTC	CASRQGAPGEQYF
TRBV4-1	TRBJ1-5	-	-	TGCGCCAGCAGCCTCTCCGTACGTCGACCCCAGCATTTT	CASSLSVRRPQHF
TRBV25-1	TRBJ2-6	-	-	TGTGCCAGCAGTGTACGGGACAACTCTGGGGCCAACGTCCTGACTTTC	CASSVRDNSGANVLTF
TRBV10-3	TRBJ2-3	-	TRBD2	TGTGCCATCAAAGTGCCGGGGGGGGCAGATACGCAGTATTTT	CAIKVPGGADTQYF
TRBV5-3	TRBJ2-1	-	TRBD2	TGTGCCAGAAGCTTGGGGAGCGGGGCTCGCCGCGAGCAGTTCTTC	CARSLGSGARREQFF
TRBV5-6	TRBJ1-1	once	TRBD1	TGTGCCAGCAGCTACAGGGGTACTGAAGCTTTCTTT	CASSYRGTEAFF
TRBV18	TRBJ2-5	-	TRBD2	TGTGCCAGCTCACCTGGGACTAACCAAGAGACCCAGTACTTC	CASSPGTNQETQYF
TRBV2	TRBJ1-2	-	TRBD1	TGTGCCAGCAGAGAAAACCGGGACAGCTATGGCTACACCTTC	CASRENRDSYGYTF
TRBV30	TRBJ2-7	-	-	TGTGCCTGGGACGTGTCAGACGAGCAGTACTTC	CAWDVSDEQYF
TRBV5-4	TRBJ1-2	-	-	TGTGCCAGCAGCTTGGAACTGGGGAACTATGGCTACACCTTC	CASSLELGNYGYTF
TRBV19	TRBJ2-3	-	-	TGTGCCAGTAGTATGGGTCTCTACTACACAGATACGCAGTATTTT	CASSMGLYYTDTQYF
TRBV7-6	TRBJ1-1	once	-	TGTGCCAGCAGCTTGATAAGGGGCAGGGTAACCGTGAACACTGAAGCTTTCTTT	CASSLIRGRVTVNTEAFF
TRBV2	TRBJ2-5	-	-	TGTGCCAGCAGTGTCCCCCGGACCGGGACCCAGTACTTC	CASSVPRTGTQYF
TRBV4-1	TRBJ2-5	-	-	TGCGCCAGCAGCCAGACAGGACTCCCAGAGACCCAGTACTTC	CASSQTGLPETQYF
TRBV18	TRBJ1-1	-	TRBD1	TGTGCCAGCTCACCACCGGGGACAGGGGGGAACACTGAAGCTTTCTTT	CASSPPGTGGNTEAFF
TRBV5-1	TRBJ2-3	-	-	TGCGCCAGCAGCCATGGGCTCGGCACAGATACGCAGTATTTT	CASSHGLGTDTQYF
TRBV6-5	TRBJ1-5	-	-	TGTGCCAGCAGTCACGACGTTGTATCTCATCAGCCCCAGCATTTT	CASSHDVVSHQPQHF
TRBV4-1	TRBJ2-7	-	TRBD1	TGCGCCAGCAGCCAAGGGGACAGGCCCTACGAGCAGTACTTC	CASSQGDRPYEQYF
TRBV6-6	TRBJ1-2	-	-	TGTGCCAGCAGCCGAGGCGGGACGGAGACCCACGCACTCTATGGCTACACCTTC	CASSRGGTETHALYGYTF
TRBV5-4	TRBJ2-7	-	-	TGTGCCAGCAGCCCCCGAGGGGGGAGCTCCTACGAGCAGTACTTC	CASSPRGGSSYEQYF
TRBV3-1/TRBV3-2	TRBJ2-7	-	-	TGTGCCAGCAGCCAGTCGGTGGCAGGCACCTACGAGCAGTACTTC	CASSQSVAGTYEQYF
TRBV28	TRBJ1-1	once	-	TGTGCCAGCAGTTCGCACCGAGAAGAAGCTTTCTTT	CASSSHREEAFF
TRBV6-5	TRBJ2-3	-	TRBD2	TGTGCCAGCAAGACTAGCGGGAGAACAGATACGCAGTATTTT	CASKTSGRTDTQYF
TRBV4-1	TRBJ1-1	-	-	TGCGCCAGCAGCCAAGATCGAATTCGGAGAGGGTTGAACACTGAAGCTTTCTTT	CASSQDRIRRGLNTEAFF
TRBV7-9	TRBJ2-5	-	-	TGTGCCAGCAGCTTAGCAACAGGAGGAGAGACCCAGTACTTC	CASSLATGGETQYF
TRBV12-3/TRBV12-4	TRBJ1-2	-	-	TGTGCCAGCAGTTATATGGGAAACTATGGCTACACCTTC	CASSYMGNYGYTF